These 23 T cell receptor beta chains came from one sample sequenced in a study of cytomegalovirus exposure and HLA in healthy donors. Data came from immunoSEQ multiplex PCR; TCRdb stores just in-frame clones and leaves some out. The table has around 100,000 clones, 85% seen once; the top ten hold about 20%. Sequencing was done on a sample of PBMCs. The receptors stem from a man aged 18 to 30 in good health and CMV-seropositive.

This clone showed up just once. The V call is TRBV5-8, the J call TRBJ2-6; TRBD1 matches 7 bases. V trimming: 4 bases; J trimming: 1 base; junction bases outside the gene matches: 11. The CDR3 runs to 18 residues. Germline CDR1 SGHTS, CDR2 YDEGEE. CDR3 sequence: CASSTNTGAGSGANVLTF. As DNA, the CDR3 is TGTGCCAGCAGCACTAACACAGGGGCGGGTTCTGGGGCCAACGTCCTGACTTTC.

Here the CDR3 reads CASSLATGEGNQPQHF. CDR3 in DNA: TGTGCCAGCAGCTTAGCGACAGGGGAAGGCAATCAGCCCCAGCATTTT. The gene calls are TRBV7-9 and TRBJ1-5; 8 bases are a match to TRBD1. Germline V lookup: CDR1 SEHNR, CDR2 FQNEAQ (reference sequence). The junction had 3 bases not matched to a gene; V was cut back by 0 bases and J by 2 bases. The CDR3 length is 16 residues.

V and J are TRBV11-3 and TRBJ2-5; D possibly corresponds to TRBD1 (6 bases). Looked up from germline, CDR1 is SGHNT and CDR2 is YENEEA. V was clipped by 2 bases and J by 1 base, with 11 bases between them. CDR3 size: 15 residues. CDR3 sequence: CASSLSGALQETQYF. The CDR3 region has the DNA TGTGCCAGCAGCTTATCAGGGGCCCTCCAAGAGACCCAGTACTTC.

The V and J genes are TRBV18 and TRBJ2-2, with 10 bases lining up with TRBD2. Per germline, CDR1 KGHSH and CDR2 LQKENI. Unmatched junction bases numbered 1, after V lost 2 bases and J lost 1 base. CDR3 length equals 16 residues. The CDR3 loop reads CASSPRLAGNTGELFF. CDR3 sequence (DNA): TGTGCCAGCTCACCAAGACTAGCGGGGAACACCGGGGAGCTGTTTTTT.

V is TRBV5-6 and J is TRBJ2-1; D is unclear. The CDR3 totals 13 residues. Between the trimmed V and J ends, which lost 0 bases and 3 bases, there was a span of 4 bases. CDR1 and CDR2 from the germline V gene are SGHDT and YYEEEE. The CDR3 DNA is TGTGCCAGCAGCTTGGACAGCTACAATGAGCAGTTCTTC. Translating it yields CASSLDSYNEQFF.

This sequence joins TRBV4-1 and TRBJ2-5; tentatively, D is TRBD2 (5 bases). CDR1 and CDR2 from the germline V gene are MGHRA and YSYEKL. V gave up 4 bases and J gave up 3 bases, with 15 bases separating them. There are 15 residues in the CDR3. The CDR3 DNA reads TGCGCCAGCAGCCGAGCGATGGGAGTGGAAGAGACCCAGTACTTC. As protein: CASSRAMGVEETQYF.

The V gene is TRBV29-1, the J gene TRBJ1-2; D is possibly TRBD1 (5 bases). CDR3 size: 12 residues. The germline V gene has CDR1 SQVTM and CDR2 ANQGSEA. The ends were cut back, 5 bases at V and 3 bases at J, with 10 bases in the middle. The CDR3 coding sequence is TGCAGCGTTCAGACAGAAGACTATGGCTACACCTTC. This encodes CSVQTEDYGYTF.

The genes are TRBV7-9 and TRBJ2-7, with 8 bases that match TRBD1. Germline V CDR1 and CDR2: SEHNR, FQNEAQ (reference sequence). J gave up 2 bases and V 5 bases, and 5 bases lay outside the gene matches. The CDR3 runs 14 residues. The CDR3 DNA reads TGTGCCAGCAGCCCGGGACAGGAGACCTACGAGCAGTACTTC. This sequence encodes CASSPGQETYEQYF.

The chain has TRBV28 and TRBJ2-7, with TRBD1 matching over 7 bases. Germline loops: CDR1 MDHEN, CDR2 SYDVKM. The CDR3 extends over 14 amino acids. Unmatched junction bases numbered 5, after V lost 5 bases and J lost 1 base. The CDR3 spells CASSHLQGSYEQYV. The CDR3 nucleotides read TGTGCCAGCAGTCACTTACAGGGGTCCTACGAGCAGTACGTC.

This clone appeared a few times. V is TRBV10-2 and J is TRBJ1-4, with D perhaps TRBD1 (6 bases). CDR3 length: 13 residues. Germline CDR1 and CDR2: WSHSY and SAAADI. V dropped 6 bases and J dropped 4 bases, with 9 bases sitting between them. CDR3 bases: TGCGCCAGCAGGACAGGACTTAATGAAAAACTGTTTTTT. The encoded protein is CASRTGLNEKLFF.

J is TRBJ1-5 and V is TRBV28; D may be TRBD1 (6 bases). The V end was cut by 6 bases, the J end by 0 bases, with 21 bases between. CDR1 MDHEN and CDR2 SYDVKM come from the germline V gene. This CDR3 comprises 18 residues. The DNA for the CDR3 is TGTGCCAGCAGGCCAACAGGGCCCCTCCTTTATAGCAATCAGCCCCAGCATTTT. Encoded protein: CASRPTGPLLYSNQPQHF. Looking up the rest from reference TRBV28 and TRBJ1-5 gives the full variable domain: DVKVTQSSRYLVKRTGEKVFLECVQDMDHENMFWYRQDPGLGLRLIYFSYDVKMKEKGDIPEGYSVSREKKERFSLILESASTNQTSMYLCASRPTGPLLYSNQPQHFGDGTRLSIL.

The CDR3 is CAWSTGTSYEQYF. The CDR3 coding sequence is TGTGCCTGGAGCACAGGGACTAGCTACGAGCAGTACTTC. V is TRBV30 and J is TRBJ2-7; 8 bases align to TRBD2. The germline V gene has CDR1 GTSNPN and CDR2 SVGIG (reference sequence). The J segment lost 3 bases and the V segment lost 3 bases, leaving 4 bases of the junction unmatched. This CDR3 is 13 amino acids long.

V is TRBV7-3 and J is TRBJ2-1, with 8 bases aligning to TRBD2. Germline assignment: CDR1 SGHTA and CDR2 FQGTGA. The J segment lost 6 bases and the V segment lost 1 base, leaving 8 bases of the junction unmatched. The CDR3 sequence is 16 residues long. The CDR3 nucleotides are TGTGCCAGCAGCTTAATAGGTAGCGGGAATCCCAATGAGCAGTTCTTC. Protein product: CASSLIGSGNPNEQFF.

V and J are TRBV9 and TRBJ2-3; 9 nucleotides line up with TRBD2. There are 17 residues in the CDR3. Germline loops: CDR1 SGDLS, CDR2 YYNGEE. V lost 4 bases, J lost 0 bases, and 9 bases stayed unmatched. CDR3 region: CASSQFSGSASTDTQYF. Here the CDR3 DNA reads TGTGCCAGCAGCCAATTTAGCGGGAGCGCTAGCACAGATACGCAGTATTTT.

This rearrangement joins TRBV6-5 to TRBJ1-3; no clear D gene. Per the germline V gene, CDR1 is MNHEY and CDR2 is SVGAGI. The CDR3 is 16 residues long. The V and J ends lost 2 bases and 8 bases respectively, with 19 bases between them. The CDR3 DNA reads as TGTGCCAGCAGTTACACCACCCCGCCGATGAGAGACACCATATATTTT. It is translated as CASSYTTPPMRDTIYF.

In the case of this clone: The limits of the CDR3 on the DNA are not certain, so only TCRdb's listed CDR3 is given. The rearrangement links TRBV21-1 to TRBJ2-7; the table's D call TRBD1 went unverified against the DNA. TRBV21-1 is marked as a pseudogene. The CDR3 totals 18 residues, both ends included. This CDR3 is CASSKVAAGTKSSYEQYV.

The chain is built from TRBV5-6 and TRBJ2-1, with 9 bases matching TRBD1. This CDR3 region has 17 residues. The germline gives CDR1 SGHDT, CDR2 YYEEEE. The trim removed 4 bases at V and 4 bases at J, leaving 12 bases unmatched. CDR3 nucleotides: TGTGCCAGCAGCGGCCAAGGGACAGGGTGGGGATACAATGAGCAGTTCTTC. Translating gives CASSGQGTGWGYNEQFF. The entire variable domain, with the rest obtained from reference TRBV5-6 and TRBJ2-1, is as follows: DAGVTQSPTHLIKTRGQQVTLRCSPKSGHDTVSWYQQALGQGPQFIFQYYEEEERQRGNFPDRFSGHQFPNYSSELNVNALLLGDSALYLCASSGQGTGWGYNEQFFGPGTRLTVL.

The chain couples TRBV5-4 to TRBJ2-1; maybe TRBD2 (6 bases). Germline CDR1 SGHNT, CDR2 YYREEE (reference sequence). V was cut by 4 bases and J by 7 bases, with 15 bases left in between. The CDR3 length is 14 residues. The CDR3 protein is CASSPGGTRNEQFF. The CDR3 region has the DNA TGTGCCAGCAGCCCCGGGGGTACTAGGAATGAGCAGTTCTTC.

The chain joins TRBV9 to TRBJ1-2; 7 bases agree with TRBD1. V lost 1 base to trimming and J lost 1 base; unmatched junction nucleotides: 10. CDR1 and CDR2 (germline): SGDLS, YYNGEE. The CDR3 has 17 residues. The CDR3 nucleotides are TGTGCCAGCAGCGTATTTGGCGAGACAGGGCATAACTATGGCTACACCTTC. This encodes CASSVFGETGHNYGYTF.

This sequence joins TRBV2 and TRBJ2-5; 11 bases are a match to TRBD2. Trimming took 6 bases from V and 5 from J; bases not matched to a gene: 8. The CDR3 sequence is 15 residues long. CDR1 SNHLY and CDR2 FYNNEI come from the germline V gene. CDR3 in DNA: TGTGCCAGCAGGGCCGGGACTAGCGGTTGGGAGACCCAGTACTTC. This translates into CASRAGTSGWETQYF.

V gene TRBV5-1 combines with J gene TRBJ2-1; 9 bases match TRBD2. CDR1 SGHRS and CDR2 YFSETQ come from the germline V gene. V lost 1 base to trimming and J lost 8 bases; unmatched junction nucleotides: 13. CDR3 size: 17 residues. The CDR3 DNA reads as TGCGCCAGCAGCTTGTACGTGGCGCGGGAGGGCCTCGATGAGCAGTTCTTC. Amino acids: CASSLYVAREGLDEQFF.

The chain couples TRBV9 to TRBJ2-1; weak D call: TRBD2 (5 bases). Germline CDR1 SGDLS, CDR2 YYNGEE. Trimming took 0 bases from V and 7 from J, leaving 11 bases between them. This CDR3 spans 14 amino acids. In DNA form, the CDR3 reads TGTGCCAGCAGCGTAGGGGTAGCGTCGAATGAGCAGTTCTTC. The encoded protein is CASSVGVASNEQFF. Together with reference TRBV9 and TRBJ2-1, the CDR3 gives the full variable domain: DSGVTQTPKHLITATGQRVTLRCSPRSGDLSVYWYQQSLDQGLQFLIQYYNGEERAKGNILERFSAQQFPDLHSELNLSSLELGDSALYFCASSVGVASNEQFFGPGTRLTVL.

The CDR3 coding sequence is TGTGCCAGCAGCTGGCCCGGGAAAGAGGTGTTTTTT. This codes for CASSWPGKEVFF. The chain links TRBV7-3 to TRBJ2-2, with D possibly TRBD2 on 5 matching bases. CDR1 is SGHTA, CDR2 FQGTGA, per germline. V was trimmed by 4 bases and J by 15 bases, leaving 15 bases between them. This CDR3 has 12 residues.